This T cell receptor beta chain was found in a study of blood T cell repertoires in COVID-19. V shed 0 bases and J 7 bases; nucleotides not matched to a gene: 9. Germline-derived CDR1 and CDR2 are GTSNPN and SVGIG (reference sequence). The CDR3 has 14 amino acids. Sequenced by immunoSEQ multiplex PCR; TCRdb stores in-frame clones only, minus some. The sample lists around 170,000 clones, 80% to 90% occurring once. The sequencing input was peripheral blood. The TCR was taken from a young man who had recovered from COVID-19. The chain employs TRBV30 and TRBJ2-7, with 7 positions matching TRBD1. The CDR3 region is CAWSVGDRVGEQYF. The CDR3 coding sequence is TGTGCCTGGAGTGTAGGTGACAGGGTGGGGGAGCAGTACTTC.